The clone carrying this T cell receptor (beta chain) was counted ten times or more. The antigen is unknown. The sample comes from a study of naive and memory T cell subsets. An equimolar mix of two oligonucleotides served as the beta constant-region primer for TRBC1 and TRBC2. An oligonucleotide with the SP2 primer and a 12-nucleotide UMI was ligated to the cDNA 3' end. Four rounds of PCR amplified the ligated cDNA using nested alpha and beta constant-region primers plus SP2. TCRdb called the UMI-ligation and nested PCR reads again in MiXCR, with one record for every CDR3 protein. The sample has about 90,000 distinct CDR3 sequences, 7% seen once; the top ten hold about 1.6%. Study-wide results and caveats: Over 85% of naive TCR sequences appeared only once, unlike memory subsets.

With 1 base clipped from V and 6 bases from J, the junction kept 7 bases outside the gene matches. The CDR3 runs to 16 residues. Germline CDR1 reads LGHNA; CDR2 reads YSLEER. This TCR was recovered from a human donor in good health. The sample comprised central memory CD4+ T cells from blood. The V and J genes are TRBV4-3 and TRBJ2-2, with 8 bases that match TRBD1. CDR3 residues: CASSQGPGGDAGELFF. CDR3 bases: TGCGCCAGCAGCCAAGGGCCAGGGGGCGATGCCGGGGAGCTGTTTTTT.